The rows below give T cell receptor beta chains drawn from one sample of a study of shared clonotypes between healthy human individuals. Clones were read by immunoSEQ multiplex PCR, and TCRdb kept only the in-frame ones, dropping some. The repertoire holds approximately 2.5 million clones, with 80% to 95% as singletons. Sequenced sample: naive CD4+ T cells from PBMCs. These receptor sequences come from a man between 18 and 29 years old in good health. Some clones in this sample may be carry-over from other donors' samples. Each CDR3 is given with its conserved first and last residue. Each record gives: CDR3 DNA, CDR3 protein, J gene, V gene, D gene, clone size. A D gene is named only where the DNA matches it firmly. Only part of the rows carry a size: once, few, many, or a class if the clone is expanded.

cdr3_nt: TGTGCCAGCAGCTTGATTTTGGGGGGCTACACCTTC
cdr3_aa: CASSLILGGYTF
j_call: TRBJ1-2
v_call: TRBV5-8
d_call: NA
clone_size: few

cdr3_nt: TGCGCCAGCAGTGTGAGTTCAGGTACTGAAGCTTTCTTT
cdr3_aa: CASSVSSGTEAFF
j_call: TRBJ1-1
v_call: TRBV10-1
d_call: NA
clone_size: NA

cdr3_nt: TGTGCCAGCAGTGACCCCCAGAGGGTCCAGGCCATCCCCTCTGGAAACACCATATATTTT
cdr3_aa: CASSDPQRVQAIPSGNTIYF
j_call: TRBJ1-3
v_call: TRBV6-4
d_call: NA
clone_size: NA

cdr3_nt: TGTGCCAGCAGCTTAGCGGGAGGGCCCCGGGGAGAGACCCAGTACTTC
cdr3_aa: CASSLAGGPRGETQYF
j_call: TRBJ2-5
v_call: TRBV11-2
d_call: TRBD2
clone_size: NA

cdr3_nt: TGCAGCGTCGCCTGGACAGGGGGTGGCGAGCAGTACTTC
cdr3_aa: CSVAWTGGGEQYF
j_call: TRBJ2-7
v_call: TRBV29-1
d_call: TRBD1
clone_size: NA

cdr3_nt: TGTGCCAGTAGTGACACTTTTTATGACTACACCTTC
cdr3_aa: CASSDTFYDYTF
j_call: TRBJ1-2
v_call: TRBV19
d_call: NA
clone_size: NA

cdr3_nt: TGTGCCAGCAGCCTAACGTCCCAGAACACTGAAGCTTTCTTT
cdr3_aa: CASSLTSQNTEAFF
j_call: TRBJ1-1
v_call: TRBV7-9
d_call: NA
clone_size: NA

cdr3_nt: TGTGCCAGCAGTCTGACAGGAGAAGAAAAACTGTTTTTT
cdr3_aa: CASSLTGEEKLFF
j_call: TRBJ1-4
v_call: TRBV28
d_call: NA
clone_size: NA

cdr3_nt: TGTGCCAGCAGCGCGACTAGCGGGAACTACAATGAGCAGTTCTTC
cdr3_aa: CASSATSGNYNEQFF
j_call: TRBJ2-1
v_call: TRBV9
d_call: TRBD2
clone_size: NA

cdr3_nt: TGTGCCAGCAGTAAGCGGGAGTCCCCAAATGAGCAGTTCTTC
cdr3_aa: CASSKRESPNEQFF
j_call: TRBJ2-1
v_call: TRBV28
d_call: TRBD2
clone_size: once

cdr3_nt: TGTGCCTGGAGCGCCAGCAGCTCCTATAATTCACCCCTCCACTTT
cdr3_aa: CAWSASSSYNSPLHF
j_call: TRBJ1-6
v_call: TRBV30
d_call: NA
clone_size: NA

cdr3_nt: TGTGCCAGCAGCGGGAGTGGGGCCAATCAGCCCCAGCATTTT
cdr3_aa: CASSGSGANQPQHF
j_call: TRBJ1-5
v_call: TRBV9
d_call: NA
clone_size: NA

cdr3_nt: TGTGCCAGCAGCTTCGCGGGAGGCTCAAGATTCAATGAGCAGTTCTTC
cdr3_aa: CASSFAGGSRFNEQFF
j_call: TRBJ2-1
v_call: TRBV7-3
d_call: TRBD2
clone_size: NA

cdr3_nt: TGTGCCAGCAGCCTGCAGACTAGCGGGAGTGGCGAGCAGTTCTTC
cdr3_aa: CASSLQTSGSGEQFF
j_call: TRBJ2-1
v_call: TRBV7-9
d_call: TRBD2
clone_size: NA

cdr3_nt: TGTGCCAGCATCATGGGCGACAGGGTTACGGATAGAACTGAAGCTTTCTTT
cdr3_aa: CASIMGDRVTDRTEAFF
j_call: TRBJ1-1
v_call: TRBV7-9
d_call: TRBD1
clone_size: NA

cdr3_nt: TGTGCCAGCAGCTTGACTAACTATGGCTACACCTTC
cdr3_aa: CASSLTNYGYTF
j_call: TRBJ1-2
v_call: TRBV5-6
d_call: NA
clone_size: NA

cdr3_nt: TGTGCCAGCAGCCCCCTTAGGGGAGGGGGTGAGTCGACTGAAGCTTTCTTT
cdr3_aa: CASSPLRGGGESTEAFF
j_call: TRBJ1-1
v_call: TRBV13
d_call: NA
clone_size: NA

cdr3_nt: TGTGCCAGCTACGAGATTGGGGGTGAGCAGTTCTTC
cdr3_aa: CASYEIGGEQFF
j_call: TRBJ2-1
v_call: TRBV28
d_call: NA
clone_size: once

cdr3_nt: TGTGCCAGCAGCCAAGATTTCGGTAGCGGGAGGGCTAATGAGCAGTTCTTC
cdr3_aa: CASSQDFGSGRANEQFF
j_call: TRBJ2-1
v_call: TRBV4-2
d_call: TRBD2
clone_size: NA

cdr3_nt: TGTGCCAGCAGGGCTAGCGGGAACTACGAGCAGTACTTC
cdr3_aa: CASRASGNYEQYF
j_call: TRBJ2-7
v_call: TRBV6-1
d_call: TRBD2
clone_size: once

cdr3_nt: TGTGCCAGCAGTGGGACTAGCCGACGACACCCAGATACGCAGTATTTT
cdr3_aa: CASSGTSRRHPDTQYF
j_call: TRBJ2-3
v_call: TRBV28
d_call: TRBD2
clone_size: NA